This T cell receptor (beta chain) was found in a study of blood T cell repertoires in COVID-19. About the study: Acute and convalescent COVID-19 specimens originated in the United States, Italy and Spain. From T cells, B-cell-depleted T cells, or PBMCs came the material, which was cDNA or gDNA.

The V end lost 1 base, the J end lost 1 base, and 7 bases lay between the germline ends. The CDR3 is made up of 14 amino acids. CDR1 is LNHDA and CDR2 is SQIVND in the germline V gene (reference sequence). In the source study's methods: It was from reference gene primer amplification that nucleated cell counts were estimated. Clones were read by immunoSEQ multiplex PCR, and TCRdb kept only the in-frame ones, dropping some. The V and J calls and clone size come from that table; D and trimming were worked out from the DNA. The table shows 90,000 or so clones, with more than 70% occurring only once. V usage is TRBV19 and J usage is TRBJ1-1; D is uncertain. This sequence originates from a man between 60 and 75 years old with acute or convalescent COVID-19. Sequencing used peripheral blood. This chain's CDR3 is CASSIGPSNTEAFF. CDR3 sequence (DNA): TGTGCCAGTAGTATAGGGCCATCGAACACTGAAGCTTTCTTT.